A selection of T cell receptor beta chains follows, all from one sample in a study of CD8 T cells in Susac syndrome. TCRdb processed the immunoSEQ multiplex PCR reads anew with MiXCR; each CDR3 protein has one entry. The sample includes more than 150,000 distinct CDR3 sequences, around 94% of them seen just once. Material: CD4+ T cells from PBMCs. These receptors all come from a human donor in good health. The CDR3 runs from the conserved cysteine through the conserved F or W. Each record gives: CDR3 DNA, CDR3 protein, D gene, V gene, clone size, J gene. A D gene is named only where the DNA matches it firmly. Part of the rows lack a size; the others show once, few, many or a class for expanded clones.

TGTGCCAGCATCGAGGGGGGCCTTGCCCAGAGCTCCTACAATGAGCAGTTCTTC | CASIEGGLAQSSYNEQFF | NA | TRBV12-3/TRBV12-4 | NA | TRBJ2-1
TGTGCCACCCTTAGGGACAGGTACTACGAGCAGTACTTC | CATLRDRYYEQYF | TRBD1 | TRBV6-2/TRBV6-3 | once | TRBJ2-7
TGCAGCGCCCTGACGGGGTTTGCCTCCGAGCAGTACTTC | CSALTGFASEQYF | NA | TRBV29-1 | NA | TRBJ2-7
TGTGCCAGCAGCTCCGGGACAGGGACCCTCCACTTT | CASSSGTGTLHF | TRBD1 | TRBV12-3/TRBV12-4 | NA | TRBJ1-6
TGTGCCAGCAACGGGGTTATCAATGAGCAGTTCTTC | CASNGVINEQFF | NA | TRBV6-6 | once | TRBJ2-1
TGTGCCAGCAGCTTAACTAGCGGGGGGCCTATTTACAATGAGCAGTTCTTC | CASSLTSGGPIYNEQFF | TRBD2 | TRBV7-9 | NA | TRBJ2-1
TGTGCCAGCAGCCGTCAAACAAGGGGGCGTATGGAGACCCAGTACTTC | CASSRQTRGRMETQYF | TRBD1 | TRBV11-1 | NA | TRBJ2-5
TGCAGTGCTAGAGGGACAGGGTCGGAGACCCAGTACTTC | CSARGTGSETQYF | TRBD1 | TRBV20-1 | NA | TRBJ2-5
TGCAGTGCTAGAGATGGTGGGCTACCCTACAATGAGCAGTTCTTC | CSARDGGLPYNEQFF | NA | TRBV20-1 | NA | TRBJ2-1
TGTGCCACCAGTGACCAAGAGACAGGGGCGCCCTACGAGCAGTACTTC | CATSDQETGAPYEQYF | TRBD1 | TRBV24-1 | NA | TRBJ2-7
TGTGCCAGCAGTAGACAGAACTACGAGCAGTACTTC | CASSRQNYEQYF | NA | TRBV28 | NA | TRBJ2-7
TGCAGTGCTAGAGTTCCTAGCGGGGTTAATACGCAGTATTTT | CSARVPSGVNTQYF | TRBD2 | TRBV20-1 | NA | TRBJ2-3
TGTGCCAGTAGTGCAAGACAGGGCAATCAGCCCCAGCATTTT | CASSARQGNQPQHF | NA | TRBV19 | NA | TRBJ1-5
TGCAGTGCTAGCCGGGACAGGGGCTACGAGCAGTACTTC | CSASRDRGYEQYF | TRBD1 | TRBV20-1 | NA | TRBJ2-7
TGCAGTGCTATTAGCGGGGGACACTCCTACAATGAGCAGTTCTTC | CSAISGGHSYNEQFF | TRBD2 | TRBV20-1 | NA | TRBJ2-1
TGTGCCAGCAGTTTCGGGTTTAATGAAAAACTGTTTTTT | CASSFGFNEKLFF | NA | TRBV12-3/TRBV12-4 | NA | TRBJ1-4
TGTGCCAGCAGGCGACAGGGGATTAATGAAAAACTGTTTTTT | CASRRQGINEKLFF | TRBD1 | TRBV6-5 | NA | TRBJ1-4
TGTGCCAGCAGCTTGGCTCCTAGCGGGGGGGCCGTACAGTTCTTC | CASSLAPSGGAVQFF | TRBD2 | TRBV5-6 | NA | TRBJ2-1
TGTGCCAGCAGCCCAGCTGGCGGGGTTAAGGGCCCGGGGACAGATACGCAGTATTTT | CASSPAGGVKGPGTDTQYF | NA | TRBV5-4 | NA | TRBJ2-3
TGCAGTGTTACACAGGGGGGATATTACAATCAGCCCCAGCATTTT | CSVTQGGYYNQPQHF | TRBD1 | TRBV20-1 | NA | TRBJ1-5
TGTGCCAGCAGCCAAGAGCGGCTAGCGGGGGGACACCGGTTAGAGCTGTTTTTT | CASSQERLAGGHRLELFF | TRBD2 | TRBV3-1 | NA | TRBJ2-2
TGTGCCAGCAGTTTGACAGCCAAAAACATTCAGTACTTC | CASSLTAKNIQYF | NA | TRBV27 | once | TRBJ2-4
TGTGCCAGCAGCCAGGTTCGACAGTCCGAGCAGTACTTC | CASSQVRQSEQYF | NA | TRBV3-1 | NA | TRBJ2-7
TGTGCCAGCTGCCGTGGACGGCAAGAGACCCAGTACTTC | CASCRGRQETQYF | NA | TRBV6-2/TRBV6-3 | NA | TRBJ2-5
TGTGCCAGCAGTTTAAGTGCAGGGGCGGGCATGTTGGAGCAGTACTTC | CASSLSAGAGMLEQYF | NA | TRBV28 | NA | TRBJ2-7